The entry that follows covers one T cell receptor (beta chain) sequence. It has no known antigen specificity. No much larger clone exists at a distance of one base, and base qualities are not known. To demonstrate the VDJtools post-analysis software, TCR beta repertoires were profiled from the peripheral blood of roughly 12 young patients with multiple sclerosis. Multiple sclerosis patients were children and adolescents aged about 6 to 16 years. This entry belongs to a study of post-analysis software for immune sequencing data (dated by TCRdb to about 2015). As for the study more broadly: The recorded disease courses included relapsing-remitting, secondary progressive and progressive-relapsing multiple sclerosis, and some patients had no subtype annotation. A subset of samples was prepared in parallel using single-end sample barcoding, then pooled and co-amplified after Illumina adapter ligation. The patient repertoires were compared against approximately ten previously published healthy control repertoires obtained from donors aged roughly 6 to 28 years. Overall study results and their limits: The control group was slightly older than the multiple sclerosis patient group. Compared with controls, multiple sclerosis patients had significantly lower normalized Chao1 diversity, a finding suggesting substantial peripheral T-cell clonal expansion. When samples were clustered directly using the F measure, samples prepared in the same batch co-clustered strongly, which prompted a batch-effect correction. Four or five TRBV segments, including TRBV5-6, TRBV5-1 and TRBV20-1, were significantly more frequent in patients than controls.

The CDR3 spans 14 residues, from the cysteine through the phenylalanine. The sequence is cut down to CDR3 DNA, 42 bases in frame from base 1. Looking up the germline V gene (reference sequence) yields CDR1 LGHDT and CDR2 YNNKEL. V loses 1 base, J loses 4 bases, and the germline ends lie 8 bases apart. The library was produced with PCR. TCRdb records Illumina HiSeq 2500 as the sequencer. To reduce PCR and sequencing biases, unique molecular identifiers were incorporated into the TCR beta cDNA libraries. Every 1 to 10 million input T cells yielded approximately 500,000 cDNA molecules, meaning each molecule approximated one T cell. The patient libraries were prepared and sequenced using the same protocol as the earlier healthy control dataset. Samples belonging to the same batch were prepared together, multiplexed and sequenced on a shared HiSeq lane. On the authors' methods: MIGEC was used to process the raw barcoded reads, and molecular identifier groups with only a single read were discarded before consensus assembly and CDR3 extraction. VDJtools was used for post-analysis of the clonotype tables, and diversity was normalized by down-sampling every dataset to the size of the smallest sample. Repertoire overlap clustering matched CDR3 amino acid but not nucleotide sequences to correct batch-related cross-sample contamination. The public sequencing data were trimmed at Q25 with fastp and processed into clonotypes with MiXCR by TCRdb, which kept only in-frame beta chains. Each record represents a unique CDR3 protein, reported with the most common genes and DNA among its rows. The V and J calls reflect TCRdb's pipeline rather than the authors' work. The sample has about 570,000 distinct CDR3 sequences on record, roughly 34% of them singletons. The ten biggest clones cover 4.5% to 7.5% of the sample.

Sequencing used blood. This TCR was sampled from a girl between 2 and 17 years old with multiple sclerosis. The chain was built from TRBV3-1 and TRBJ1-3; confidence is insufficient to name the D gene. The CDR3 is CASSQGSAGNTIYF. The DNA sequence is TGTGCCAGCAGCCAAGGGTCGGCCGGAAACACCATATATTTT.